This T cell receptor (beta chain) was retrieved from a study of blood T cells in healthy people across ages. Together with a sample-barcoded 5' primer, a J-beta primer mix was included in a second PCR lasting about 7 to 11 cycles. Each cDNA molecule carried a tag from a template-switch adaptor that contained 12 random nucleotides. TCRdb ran MiXCR on the 5' RACE reads and lists one entry per CDR3 protein. The profile shows 1,500,000 or so distinct CDR3 sequences, roughly 43% of them singletons. The V and J ends lost 8 bases and 2 bases, in that order; junction bases with no gene match: 8. CDR1 is SGHRS and CDR2 is YFSETQ in the germline V gene. CDR3 size: 14 residues.

The receptor's source is a woman between 18 and 29 years old in good health. The chain links TRBV5-1 to TRBJ2-7, with 9 bases lining up with TRBD1. Sequencing input: blood. CDR3 region: CASRGGQGTYEQYF. CDR3 sequence (DNA): TGCGCCAGTCGAGGAGGACAGGGGACCTACGAGCAGTACTTC.